The entry that follows covers one T cell receptor beta chain sequence. The target antigen is unknown. The data originate from a study of Ad26.COV2.S vaccination and SARS-CoV-2 variants. Overall study context: Donor was one of the participants in the Ad26.COV2.S arm of the COV1001 trial.

Study-wide results and caveats: The TCR-based breadth and depth measures might underestimate overall T cell responses.

Profiled with immunoSEQ multiplex PCR; TCRdb holds only in-frame clones, not every one. The sample yields fewer than 400,000 clones, roughly nine tenths seen once. This CDR3 spans 16 amino acids. Looked up from germline, CDR1 is SGHKS and CDR2 is YYEKEE (reference sequence). The V gene lost 4 bases and the J gene lost 5 bases, with 19 bases spanning the gap. Described treatment: 15 to 20 received Ad26.COV2.S at low or high dose, single or two shots; about five received placebo; per-sample allocation not given. Day 63 following the first vaccine or placebo injection was when the samples were taken. The source of this sequence is a person aged 18-60 years who received the Ad26.COV2.S COVID-19 vaccine or a placebo. The V and J genes are TRBV5-5 and TRBJ1-5; D gene ambiguous. Sequenced material: peripheral blood, taken in a trial of Ad26.COV2.S vaccine versus placebo. The CDR3 loop is CASSLLREGSHQPQHF. The CDR3 coding sequence is TGTGCCAGCAGCCTCCTGAGGGAAGGGTCCCATCAGCCCCAGCATTTT. Supplemented by reference TRBV5-5 and TRBJ1-5, the full variable domain reads DAGVTQSPTHLIKTRGQQVTLRCSPISGHKSVSWYQQVLGQGPQFIFQYYEKEERGRGNFPDRFSARQFPNYSSELNVNALLLGDSALYLCASSLLREGSHQPQHFGDGTRLSIL.